This T cell receptor beta chain was captured by sequencing in a study of blood T cell repertoires in COVID-19. Whole-study context: Samples taken during acute and convalescent COVID-19 were collected in the United States, Italy and Spain. T cells, B-cell-depleted T cells, or PBMCs supplied cDNA or gDNA.

TCRdb keeps only in-frame clones here, not all; method: immunoSEQ multiplex PCR. Counted here are around 180,000 clones, 74% occurring once; the ten biggest clones make up under 3.5%. Germline trimming cut 4 bases from V and 5 bases from J; bases unmatched to any gene: 5. The CDR3 runs to 15 residues. Germline CDR1 is SGHNT and CDR2 is YYREEE (reference sequence). This clone was detected only a few times. Material: peripheral blood. The receptor was isolated from a woman aged 80 or over with acute or convalescent COVID-19. This chain connects TRBV5-4 to TRBJ1-4; 10 nucleotides match TRBD1. The CDR3 DNA reads as TGTGCCAGCAGCGACAGGGGGCAAACCAATGAAAAACTGTTTTTT. Protein product: CASSDRGQTNEKLFF.